The 5 T cell receptor beta chains reported below all come from one sample, sequenced in a study of T-cell memory formation after mild COVID-19 (dated by TCRdb to 2020 to 2022). Library method: 5' RACE. The instrument was an Illumina NovaSeq 6000. The public sequencing data were trimmed at Q25 with fastp and processed into clonotypes with MiXCR by TCRdb, which kept only in-frame beta chains. When rows share a CDR3 protein, they turn into one entry using the most common DNA and genes. The sample includes hundreds of thousands of distinct CDR3 sequences, with 28% observed a single time. The leading ten clones occupy roughly 14% of the sample. Material for sequencing was PBMCs or a T cell subset sorted from them (not recorded which). The receptors originated from an adult woman who had mild COVID-19 (a few samples of this study predate the infection). The sample titles of this study are shuffled in the database, so cell type and time point are left out; the donor was told from shared clones.

The chain carries TRBV24-1 and TRBJ2-1; 10 bases agree with TRBD2. V lost 5 bases to trimming and J lost 4 bases; unmatched junction nucleotides: 4. CDR3 length equals 15 residues. Germline CDR1 reads KGHDR; CDR2 reads SFDVKD. In nucleotides, the CDR3 is TGTGCCACCAGTGTTACTAGCGGGGCTTACAATGAGCAGTTCTTC. It codes for CATSVTSGAYNEQFF.

This clonotype was counted between two and nine times. The rearrangement links TRBV15 to TRBJ2-2, with D perhaps matching TRBD1 (6 bases). Trimming removed 3 bases at V and 6 bases at J, with 17 bases between. Germline V CDR1 and CDR2: LNHNV, YYDKDF (reference sequence). The length of the CDR3 is 16 residues. The CDR3: CATSRTAGATSGELFF. CDR3 DNA: TGTGCCACCAGCAGGACGGCAGGGGCGACGTCCGGGGAGCTGTTTTTT.

J is TRBJ1-5 and V is TRBV20-1; D perhaps matches TRBD1 (5 bases). CDR3 size: 15 residues. The germline CDR1 and CDR2 sequences are DFQATT and SNEGSKA (reference sequence). The germline V and J ends were trimmed by 6 bases and 5 bases, with 20 bases remaining between them. In DNA form, the CDR3 reads TGCAGTGCAAGTGCCCGACAGACCAGTTATCAGCCCCAGCATTTT. It codes for CSASARQTSYQPQHF.

The table lists this clonotype with a few counts. The rearrangement joins TRBV11-2 to TRBJ2-2, with D possibly being TRBD1 or TRBD2 (6 bases each). The V gene lost 0 bases and the J gene lost 4 bases, with 18 bases spanning the gap. Looked up from germline, CDR1 is SGHAT and CDR2 is FQNNGV. The CDR3 has 18 residues. The CDR3 bases are TGTGCCAGCAGCTTAGATGATTGGAGGGGGTATATCACCGGGGAGCTGTTTTTT. Protein product: CASSLDDWRGYITGELFF. Full variable domain (remainder filled in from reference TRBV11-2 and TRBJ2-2): EAGVAQSPRYKIIEKRQSVAFWCNPISGHATLYWYQQILGQGPKLLIQFQNNGVVDDSQLPKDRFSAERLKGVDSTLKIQPAKLEDSAVYLCASSLDDWRGYITGELFFGEGSRLTVL.

This chain connects TRBV29-1 to TRBJ2-3; 12 bases map to TRBD2. This CDR3 contains 15 residues. The V segment lost 3 bases and the J segment 1 base; nucleotides outside the gene matches: 2. The V gene's germline CDR1 is SQVTM and CDR2 ANQGSEA. The CDR3 DNA reads TGCAGCGTTGATGGGACTAGCGGGCGCACAGATACGCAGTATTTT. Protein: CSVDGTSGRTDTQYF.